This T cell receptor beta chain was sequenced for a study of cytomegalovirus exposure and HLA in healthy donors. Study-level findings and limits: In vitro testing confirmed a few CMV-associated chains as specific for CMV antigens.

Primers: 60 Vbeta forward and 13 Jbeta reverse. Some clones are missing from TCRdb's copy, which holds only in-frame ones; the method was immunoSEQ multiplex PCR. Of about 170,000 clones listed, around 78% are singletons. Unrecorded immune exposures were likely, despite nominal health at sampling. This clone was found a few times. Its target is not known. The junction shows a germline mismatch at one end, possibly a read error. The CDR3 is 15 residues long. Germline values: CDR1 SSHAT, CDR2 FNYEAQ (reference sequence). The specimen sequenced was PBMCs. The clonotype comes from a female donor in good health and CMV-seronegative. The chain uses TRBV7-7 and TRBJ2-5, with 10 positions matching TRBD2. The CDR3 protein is CASSLSASGGETQYF. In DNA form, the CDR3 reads TGTGCTAGCAGCTTATCGGCTAGCGGGGGAGAGACCCAGTACTTC.